Each of the 22 T cell receptor beta chains below was sequenced from the same sample in a study of blood T cell repertoires in COVID-19. This table comes from immunoSEQ multiplex PCR, and its TCRdb copy is limited to in-frame clones, with some not included. Here the sample spans more than 200,000 clones, around four fifths being singletons. Sequencing was done on a sample of peripheral blood. All receptors come from a woman older than 75 with COVID-19, enrolled during active disease.

This clone was found once. In the same sample, other DNA sequences code for this CDR3. This rearrangement joins TRBV5-1 to TRBJ1-2; 10 nucleotides align to TRBD1. CDR1 SGHRS and CDR2 YFSETQ come from the germline V gene. Trimming cost V 3 bases and J 4 bases; bases outside gene matches: 3. CDR3 length: 14 amino acids. CDR3 coding DNA: TGCGCCAGCAGCTCGGGGACAGGGGTCTATGGCTACACCTTC. This gives the protein CASSSGTGVYGYTF.

This rearrangement joins TRBV28 to TRBJ1-4; 7 bases agree with TRBD1. The germline gives CDR1 MDHEN, CDR2 SYDVKM. The trim removed 2 bases at V and 10 bases at J, leaving 4 bases unmatched. This CDR3 comprises 13 residues. The CDR3 is CASSLAQGGKLFF. CDR3 sequence (DNA): TGTGCCAGCAGTTTAGCCCAGGGGGGAAAACTGTTTTTT.

This chain joins TRBV5-1 and TRBJ2-2; 7 bases fit TRBD1. The V segment lost 4 bases and the J segment 6 bases; nucleotides outside the gene matches: 12. Per the germline V gene, CDR1 is SGHRS and CDR2 is YFSETQ. This CDR3 spans 16 amino acids. CDR3 sequence reads: CASSIPTGTPPGELFF. The CDR3 region has the DNA TGCGCCAGCAGCATCCCGACAGGGACCCCCCCCGGGGAGCTGTTTTTT.

The rearrangement links TRBV28 to TRBJ2-2, with 10 bases identical to TRBD2. The CDR3 is made up of 14 amino acids. Germline V gene lookup returns CDR1 MDHEN and CDR2 SYDVKM. The junction had 6 bases not matched to a gene; V was cut back by 9 bases and J by 5 bases. CDR3 in DNA: TGTGCCAGTAGGGGGACTAGCGAAACCGGGGAGCTGTTTTTT. Its protein is CASRGTSETGELFF.

The CDR3 region is CASSPGQGPYEQYV. CDR3 DNA: TGTGCCAGTAGCCCGGGACAGGGGCCCTACGAGCAGTACGTC. The chain carries TRBV19 and TRBJ2-7; 10 bases match TRBD1. The V gene end was trimmed by 6 bases and the J gene end by 2 bases; junction bases not matched to a gene: 4. This CDR3 has 14 amino acids. Germline V gene sequence: CDR1 LNHDA, CDR2 SQIVND (reference sequence).

V usage is TRBV6-5 and J usage is TRBJ1-1; unclear D gene. The length of the CDR3 is 15 residues. In germline, CDR1 is MNHEY, CDR2 SVGAGI. V dropped 2 bases and J dropped 1 base, with 11 bases sitting between them. The CDR3 here is CASSYREVGNTEAFF. In nucleotides, the CDR3 is TGTGCCAGCAGTTACCGGGAGGTGGGGAACACTGAAGCTTTCTTT.

This rearrangement joins TRBV27 to TRBJ2-2, with D uncertain. The V gene lost 2 bases and the J gene lost 5 bases, with 3 bases spanning the gap. The germline gives CDR1 MNHEY, CDR2 SMNVEV (reference sequence). The CDR3 runs to 12 residues. The CDR3 DNA sequence: TGTGCCAGCAGTTTACGGACCGGGGAGCTGTTTTTT. Amino acid sequence: CASSLRTGELFF.

The table lists this clone with a few counts. This rearrangement joins TRBV2 to TRBJ1-5; D uncertain. The CDR3 has 13 residues. CDR1 is SNHLY and CDR2 is FYNNEI in the germline V gene. Between the trimmed V and J ends, which lost 7 bases and 9 bases, there was a span of 16 bases. CDR3 in amino acids: CASTSILRGPQHF. The DNA for the CDR3 is TGTGCCAGCACCTCAATACTTCGAGGGCCCCAGCATTTT. Complete variable domain (other parts from reference TRBV2 and TRBJ1-5): EPEVTQTPSHQVTQMGQEVILRCVPISNHLYFYWYRQILGQKVEFLVSFYNNEISEKSEIFDDQFSVERPDGSNFTLKIRSTKLEDSAMYFCASTSILRGPQHFGDGTRLSIL.

This clone has a handful of counts. The chain carries TRBV28 and TRBJ1-2; weak D call: TRBD1 (5 bases). The V end was cut by 8 bases, the J end by 10 bases, with 17 bases between. Germline values: CDR1 MDHEN, CDR2 SYDVKM. The CDR3 runs to 12 residues. The CDR3 bases are TGTGCCAGCGTGGGGCCCGGATACGCCTACACCTTC. Residues: CASVGPGYAYTF.

This rearrangement joins TRBV2 to TRBJ1-1, with a possible D match to TRBD1 (5 bases). Trimming stripped 6 bases from V and 5 bases from J, with 16 bases between. The CDR3 runs to 14 residues. CDR1 and CDR2 (germline): SNHLY, FYNNEI. This chain's CDR3 is CASRDNIAMTEAFF. The DNA of the CDR3 is TGTGCCAGCAGGGACAACATTGCGATGACTGAAGCTTTCTTT.

This chain connects TRBV9 to TRBJ2-3; D might be TRBD1 (6 bases). The germline CDR1 and CDR2 sequences are SGDLS and YYNGEE. This CDR3 spans 14 amino acids. Trimming shortened V by 3 bases and J by 1 base, and 9 bases separated the two germline ends. The CDR3 nucleotides read TGTGCCAGCAGCGCCCACAGGGGCACAGATACGCAGTATTTT. As protein: CASSAHRGTDTQYF.

The chain has TRBV19 and TRBJ1-2; 7 positions agree with TRBD1. From germline, CDR1 is LNHDA and CDR2 SQIVND (reference sequence). The CDR3 length is 14 residues. V gave up 3 bases and J gave up 5 bases; unmatched junction bases: 6. The CDR3 sequence is CASSMNRGPYGYTF. The CDR3 DNA is TGTGCCAGTAGTATGAACAGGGGCCCTTATGGCTACACCTTC.

The gene calls are TRBV2 and TRBJ2-3, with 14 bases identical to TRBD2. Germline V CDR1 and CDR2: SNHLY, FYNNEI. J was trimmed by 5 bases and V by 6 bases; bases with no gene match: 7. This CDR3 contains 16 residues. Written as DNA, the CDR3 is TGTGCCAGCAGAAGGACTAGCGGGGGGTGGGGAGATACGCAGTATTTT. Amino acids: CASRRTSGGWGDTQYF.

The V and J genes are TRBV12-3 or TRBV12-4 and TRBJ2-7, with 8 bases fitting TRBD1. The V and J ends lost 5 bases and 10 bases, in that order; junction bases with no gene match: 7. This CDR3 has 12 residues. This CDR3 is CASSLHGQGQYF. CDR3 nucleotide sequence: TGTGCCAGCAGTCTCCACGGACAGGGCCAGTACTTC.

V is TRBV5-1 and J is TRBJ2-5; D possibly corresponds to TRBD1 (6 bases). V was trimmed by 0 bases and J by 4 bases, leaving 10 bases between them. The CDR3 contains 14 residues. The germline V gene encodes CDR1 SGHRS and CDR2 YFSETQ. The CDR3 sequence is CASSLGGPGETQYF. As DNA, the CDR3 is TGCGCCAGCAGCTTGGGGGGGCCGGGAGAGACCCAGTACTTC.

The chain is built from TRBV5-1 and TRBJ1-1; D call uncertain. Deletions cut 3 bases from V and 4 bases from J, with 16 bases between. Germline V gene data show CDR1 as SGHRS and CDR2 as YFSETQ. There are 15 residues in the CDR3. The CDR3 DNA follows: TGCGCCAGCAGCTCCGAAGGGATGGCGGGCACTGAAGCTTTCTTT. Protein sequence: CASSSEGMAGTEAFF.

The V call is TRBV5-1, the J call TRBJ2-1; 10 bases match TRBD2. Germline CDR1 reads SGHRS; CDR2 reads YFSETQ. With V trimmed by 4 bases and J by 8 bases, 9 bases remained unmatched. This CDR3 has 15 amino acids. The CDR3 protein is CASSPSGGAPDEQFF. The CDR3 bases are TGCGCCAGCAGCCCAAGCGGGGGGGCTCCGGATGAGCAGTTCTTC.

J is TRBJ1-2 and V is TRBV18, with no clear D. This CDR3 is built from 13 residues. The V end was cut by 2 bases, the J end by 6 bases, with 10 bases between. From germline, CDR1 is KGHSH and CDR2 LQKENI. CDR3 amino acids: CASSPSREDGYTF. In DNA form, the CDR3 reads TGTGCCAGCTCACCAAGCCGGGAGGATGGCTACACCTTC.

This clone turned up a few times. This chain joins TRBV9 and TRBJ1-5, with a possible D match to TRBD1 (5 bases). V lost 0 bases, J lost 7 bases, and 8 bases lay in between. Germline values: CDR1 SGDLS, CDR2 YYNGEE. CDR3 size: 13 residues. The CDR3 here is CASSVVGGQPQHF. In DNA, the CDR3 is TGTGCCAGCAGCGTAGTGGGGGGGCAGCCCCAGCATTTT.

In its sample, this clone was seen a few times. The chain couples TRBV14 to TRBJ2-1, with D perhaps TRBD1 (5 bases). Germline CDR1 is SGHDN and CDR2 is FVKESK. Trimming pared 0 bases from V and 13 bases from J, leaving 13 bases between. There are 13 residues in the CDR3. The CDR3 coding sequence is TGTGCCAGCAGCCAAGATCTGAGGCAGGGACAGTTCTTC. It codes for CASSQDLRQGQFF.

This clone was seen a handful of times. This chain uses TRBV7-9 with TRBJ1-1, with TRBD1 identical over 8 bases. CDR3 length: 13 amino acids. Germline V gene data show CDR1 as SEHNR and CDR2 as FQNEAQ (reference sequence). V gave up 5 bases and J gave up 11 bases; unmatched junction bases: 10. In DNA form, the CDR3 reads TGTGCCAGCAGCCTCACACAGGGGGGGGCGGCTTTCTTT. Translated: CASSLTQGGAAFF.

This clone was counted between two and nine times. V and J are TRBV28 and TRBJ1-1; D gene uncertain. V was cut by 2 bases and J by 0 bases, with 4 bases left in between. Germline loops: CDR1 MDHEN, CDR2 SYDVKM. CDR3 length: 13 residues. CDR3 sequence: CASSLVMNTEAFF. CDR3 coding DNA: TGTGCCAGCAGTTTAGTAATGAACACTGAAGCTTTCTTT.